A single sample gave rise to the 19 T cell receptor beta chains below, sequenced in a study of shared clonotypes between healthy human individuals. The repertoire was sequenced with immunoSEQ multiplex PCR; TCRdb's copy has only in-frame clones and lacks some. The sample holds 2 million to 2.5 million clones, just over 90% seen once. Sequencing was done on a sample of naive CD4+ T cells from PBMCs. Stated subset: CD45RA+ positively selected. These receptors were taken from a man between 18 and 35 years old in good health. Some clones in this sample may be carry-over from other donors' samples.

On this clone: Other DNA sequences in this sample translate to the same CDR3. The chain recombines TRBV7-2 with TRBJ1-1; perhaps TRBD1 as D (6 bases). The germline CDR1 and CDR2 sequences are SGHTA and FQGNSA. The CDR3 has 14 residues. V was clipped by 3 bases and J by 1 base, with 9 bases between them. The CDR3 reads CASSFSGANTEAFF. The CDR3 DNA sequence: TGTGCCAGCAGCTTCTCAGGGGCGAACACTGAAGCTTTCTTT.

The chain combines TRBV5-4 with TRBJ2-7, with 14 bases fitting TRBD2. Per the germline V gene, CDR1 is SGHNT and CDR2 is YYREEE (reference sequence). The CDR3 has 15 residues. Trimming removed 4 bases from V and 6 bases from J; junction bases left unmatched: 6. In DNA form, the CDR3 reads TGTGCCAGCAGCCCGGGACTAGCGGGAGTTTCCGAGCAGTACTTC. Its protein is CASSPGLAGVSEQYF. The complete variable domain, with remaining parts taken from reference TRBV5-4 and TRBJ2-7, reads ETGVTQSPTHLIKTRGQQVTLRCSSQSGHNTVSWYQQALGQGPQFIFQYYREEENGRGNFPPRFSGLQFPNYSSELNVNALELDDSALYLCASSPGLAGVSEQYFGPGTRLTVT.

V usage is TRBV2 and J usage is TRBJ1-2, with TRBD1 matching 8 bases. This CDR3 is 16 amino acids long. The ends lost 7 bases at V and 4 bases at J; junction bases unmatched: 14. Germline V gene data show CDR1 as SNHLY and CDR2 as FYNNEI. DNA of the CDR3: TGTGCCAGCACCGTCCCGGGACAGGCAGTCGGCTATGGCTACACCTTC. Protein: CASTVPGQAVGYGYTF.

The chain combines TRBV27 with TRBJ2-1; 8 bases match TRBD1. V trimming: 5 bases; J trimming: 0 bases; junction bases outside the gene matches: 9. The CDR3 loop spans 17 amino acids. Germline V gene data show CDR1 as MNHEY and CDR2 as SMNVEV (reference sequence). CDR3 loop: CASSPFLDRVSYNEQFF. In nucleotides, the CDR3 is TGTGCCAGCAGTCCCTTCCTGGACAGGGTCTCCTACAATGAGCAGTTCTTC.

In regard to this clone: Other nucleotide sequences from this sample produce the same CDR3. V gene TRBV18 combines with J gene TRBJ2-7, with D unresolved. In germline, CDR1 is KGHSH, CDR2 LQKENI. The CDR3 spans 14 residues. The germline V and J ends were trimmed by 1 base and 1 base, with 8 bases remaining between them. The CDR3 DNA follows: TGTGCCAGCTCACCACAGGGAACTTCCTACGAGCAGTACTTC. The encoded protein is CASSPQGTSYEQYF. Using reference TRBV18 and TRBJ2-7 for the parts outside the CDR3, the full variable domain is NAGVMQNPRHLVRRRGQEARLRCSPMKGHSHVYWYRQLPEEGLKFMVYLQKENIIDESGMPKERFSAEFPKEGPSILRIQQVVRGDSAAYFCASSPQGTSYEQYFGPGTRLTVT.

The chain uses TRBV27 and TRBJ1-3; tentatively, D is TRBD1 (6 bases). The CDR3 contains 16 residues. Trimming took 5 bases from V and 3 from J, leaving 17 bases between them. CDR1 and CDR2 from the germline V gene are MNHEY and SMNVEV (reference sequence). In DNA, the CDR3 is TGTGCCAGCAGTGGAAGACAGGTAGGGGTTGGAAACACCATATATTTT. This translates into CASSGRQVGVGNTIYF.

This clone was seen a single time. Other DNA sequences from this sample encode an identical CDR3 as well. The V call is TRBV7-3, the J call TRBJ2-1; 7 nucleotides agree with TRBD1. With V trimmed by 5 bases and J by 0 bases, 4 bases remained unmatched. This CDR3 has 15 amino acids. In germline, CDR1 is SGHTA, CDR2 FQGTGA. CDR3 loop: CASSPDRSSYNEQFF. In DNA, the CDR3 is TGTGCCAGCAGCCCGGACAGGAGCTCCTACAATGAGCAGTTCTTC. Full variable domain (outside the CDR3, taken from reference TRBV7-3 and TRBJ2-1): GAGVSQTPSNKVTEKGKYVELRCDPISGHTALYWYRQSLGQGPEFLIYFQGTGAADDSGLPNDRFFAVRPEGSVSTLKIQRTERGDSAVYLCASSPDRSSYNEQFFGPGTRLTVL.

This clone was found once. This chain joins TRBV14 and TRBJ1-2, with D unclear. The CDR3 is 13 amino acids. V lost 0 bases, J lost 10 bases, and 12 bases lay in between. Germline V gene data show CDR1 as SGHDN and CDR2 as FVKESK. DNA for the CDR3: TGTGCCAGCAGCCAAGATATGTTACGGGCCTACACCTTC. Protein product: CASSQDMLRAYTF.

The rearrangement uses TRBV12-5 and TRBJ2-3, with 14 positions matching TRBD2. The CDR3 is 15 residues long. With 4 bases clipped from V and 6 bases from J, the junction kept 3 bases outside the gene matches. Germline V lookup: CDR1 LGHNT, CDR2 FRNRAP. CDR3: CASGWGLAGVDTQYF. For the CDR3, the DNA is TGTGCTAGTGGTTGGGGACTAGCGGGAGTCGATACGCAGTATTTT.

The chain uses TRBV27 and TRBJ2-2; 9 bases are a match to TRBD1. This CDR3 has 16 residues. Germline loops: CDR1 MNHEY, CDR2 SMNVEV (reference sequence). The V gene end was trimmed by 10 bases and the J gene end by 5 bases; junction bases not matched to a gene: 14. CDR3 sequence (DNA): TGTGCCACCAGGGGCTTGGGACAGGGATTTACCGGGGAGCTGTTTTTT. This encodes CATRGLGQGFTGELFF.

The chain carries TRBV6-1 and TRBJ1-2; no clear D gene. Per the germline V gene, CDR1 is MNHNS and CDR2 is SASEGT. The CDR3 runs 12 residues. V dropped 7 bases and J dropped 8 bases, with 14 bases sitting between them. The CDR3 DNA follows: TGTGCCAGCACCATCCTCGCCCCGGGCTACACCTTC. This gives the protein CASTILAPGYTF.

This clone was seen only a few times. The chain couples TRBV30 to TRBJ1-5; weak D call: TRBD1 (5 bases). Between the trimmed V and J ends, which lost 2 bases and 7 bases, there was a span of 12 bases. The CDR3 contains 13 residues. Germline V lookup: CDR1 GTSNPN, CDR2 SVGIG (reference sequence). The CDR3 sequence is CAWSQGWGQPQHF. The CDR3 DNA reads TGTGCCTGGAGTCAGGGTTGGGGCCAGCCCCAGCATTTT.

Of note for this clone: The sample has other DNA sequences that encode this CDR3 too. This chain joins TRBV5-1 and TRBJ2-2; D ambiguous. Germline V CDR1 and CDR2: SGHRS, YFSETQ. V lost 4 bases to trimming and J lost 4 bases, with 14 bases between them. This CDR3 contains 15 residues. The CDR3 spells CASSPDPRGTGELFF. CDR3 nucleotides: TGCGCCAGCAGCCCAGATCCCCGAGGCACCGGGGAGCTGTTTTTT.

About this clone itself: This sample includes further DNA sequences coding for the same CDR3. The rearrangement uses TRBV4-1 and TRBJ2-5, with no clear D. This CDR3 region has 13 residues. Germline loops: CDR1 MGHRA, CDR2 YSYEKL. Trimming pared 1 base from V and 4 bases from J, leaving 7 bases between. Here the CDR3 reads CASSQGLLETQYF. CDR3 coding DNA: TGCGCCAGCAGCCAAGGGCTTTTAGAGACCCAGTACTTC.

The CDR3 coding sequence is TGCGCCAGCAGTGAGTCCGTGGGGGGTGAGCAGTTCTTC. Translating it yields CASSESVGGEQFF. The rearrangement links TRBV10-1 to TRBJ2-1; perhaps TRBD2 as D (6 bases). Trimming cost V 0 bases and J 9 bases, with 9 bases left between them. The CDR3 contains 13 residues. Germline CDR1 is WNHNN and CDR2 is SYGVQD (reference sequence).

This chain connects TRBV7-2 to TRBJ1-2; D possibly corresponds to TRBD1 (5 bases). Trimming left V 2 bases short and J 8 bases short, with 12 bases between. The germline V gene encodes CDR1 SGHTA and CDR2 FQGNSA. The CDR3 spans 13 residues. The CDR3 sequence: CASSLQGPGGYTF. DNA for the CDR3: TGTGCCAGCAGCTTACAGGGTCCAGGAGGCTACACCTTC.

The gene calls are TRBV11-1 and TRBJ2-7; D is undetermined. The ends were cut back, 3 bases at V and 0 bases at J, with 12 bases in the middle. The CDR3 extends over 15 amino acids. Germline V gene data show CDR1 as SGHAT and CDR2 as FQDESV (reference sequence). CDR3: CASSLSVKSSYEQYF. In DNA form, the CDR3 reads TGTGCCAGCAGCTTGAGCGTAAAGAGCTCCTACGAGCAGTACTTC. Full variable domain (rest looked up from reference TRBV11-1 and TRBJ2-7): EAEVAQSPRYKITEKSQAVAFWCDPISGHATLYWYRQILGQGPELLVQFQDESVVDDSQLPKDRFSAERLKGVDSTLKIQPAELGDSAMYLCASSLSVKSSYEQYFGPGTRLTVT.

The chain joins TRBV27 to TRBJ1-3; 10 nucleotides align to TRBD1. V shed 6 bases, J shed 8 bases, and the junction held 4 bases outside the gene matches. CDR3 length equals 13 residues. From germline, CDR1 is MNHEY and CDR2 SMNVEV (reference sequence). The CDR3 loop is CASSLGQGYTIYF. In DNA, the CDR3 is TGTGCCAGCAGCCTGGGACAGGGGTACACCATATATTTT.

The chain carries TRBV7-2 and TRBJ2-1, with no clear D. Trimming pared 3 bases from V and 4 bases from J, leaving 16 bases between. The CDR3 is 16 amino acids. Germline loops: CDR1 SGHTA, CDR2 FQGNSA. The DNA for the CDR3 is TGTGCCAGCAGCTTTCACCTTTTAACTTCATACAATGAGCAGTTCTTC. Translating it yields CASSFHLLTSYNEQFF. Variable domain in full (rest from reference TRBV7-2 and TRBJ2-1): GAGVSQSPSNKVTEKGKDVELRCDPISGHTALYWYRQSLGQGLEFLIYFQGNSAPDKSGLPSDRFSAERTGGSVSTLTIQRTQQEDSAVYLCASSFHLLTSYNEQFFGPGTRLTVL.